The source of this TCR beta chain is a study of blood T cell repertoires in COVID-19. Across the study: The study drew acute and convalescent COVID-19 samples from the United States, Italy and Spain. T cells, B-cell-depleted T cells, or PBMCs provided the cDNA or gDNA that served as material.

In the original workflow: Estimated nucleated cell counts came from reference gene primer amplification. Libraries were prepared by immunoSEQ multiplex PCR; TCRdb keeps only in-frame clonotypes and omits some of them. V and J calls and clone size are those listed in that table; D and trimming were worked out from the DNA. The sample lists about 54,000 clones; approximately 82% were seen once. The CDR3 runs 16 residues. CDR1 and CDR2 from the germline V gene are MNHEY and SMNVEV (reference sequence). The V segment lost 6 bases and the J segment 3 bases; nucleotides outside the gene matches: 11. Sequencing used peripheral blood. The receptor was derived from a human donor in a cohort sampled during active or convalescent COVID-19. V gene TRBV27 combines with J gene TRBJ1-3; 7 positions agree with TRBD1. The CDR3, as DNA: TGTGCCAGCAGGCCCCGGACGGACAGGAGTGGAAACACCATATATTTT. This translates into CASRPRTDRSGNTIYF.